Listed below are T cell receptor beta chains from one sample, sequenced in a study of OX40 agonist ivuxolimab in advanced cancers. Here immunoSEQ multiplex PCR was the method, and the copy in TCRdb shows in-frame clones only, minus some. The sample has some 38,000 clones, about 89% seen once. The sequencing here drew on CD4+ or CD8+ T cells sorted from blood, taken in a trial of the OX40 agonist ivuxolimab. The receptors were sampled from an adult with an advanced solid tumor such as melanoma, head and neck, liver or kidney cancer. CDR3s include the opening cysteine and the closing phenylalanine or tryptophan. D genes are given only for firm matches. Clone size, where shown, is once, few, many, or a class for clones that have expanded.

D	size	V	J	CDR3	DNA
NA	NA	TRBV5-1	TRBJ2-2	CASSGRTGANTGELFF	TGCGCCAGCAGCGGGAGAACCGGGGCGAATACCGGGGAGCTGTTTTTT
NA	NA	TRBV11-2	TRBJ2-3	CASSLVTDTQYF	TGTGCCAGCAGCTTAGTGACAGATACGCAGTATTTT
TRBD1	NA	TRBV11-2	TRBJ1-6	CATTGTGGTELYNSPLHF	TGTGCCACCACTGGGACAGGGGGCACTGAGCTTTATAATTCACCCCTCCACTTT
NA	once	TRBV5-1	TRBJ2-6	CASNKDGSGANVLTF	TGCGCCAGCAATAAGGACGGGTCTGGGGCCAACGTCCTGACTTTC
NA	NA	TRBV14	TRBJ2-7	CASSPDTGYEQYF	TGTGCCAGCAGCCCAGATACAGGTTACGAGCAGTACTTC
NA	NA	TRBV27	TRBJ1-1	CASSSQMNTEAFF	TGTGCCAGCAGTTCGCAGATGAACACTGAAGCTTTCTTT
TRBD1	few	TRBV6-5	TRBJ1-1	CASSYGQGGNTEAFF	TGTGCCAGCAGTTACGGACAGGGAGGGAACACTGAAGCTTTCTTT
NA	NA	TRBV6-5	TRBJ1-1	CASSRGMNTEAFF	TGTGCCAGCAGCCGCGGTATGAACACTGAAGCTTTCTTT
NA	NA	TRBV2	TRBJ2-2	CASIEGKLGGELFF	TGTGCCAGCATAGAGGGGAAGTTGGGCGGGGAGCTGTTTTTT
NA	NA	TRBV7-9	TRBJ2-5	CASNQGEKETQYF	TGTGCCAGTAATCAAGGGGAAAAAGAGACCCAGTACTTC
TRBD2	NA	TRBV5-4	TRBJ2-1	CASSSIVTSGGDNEQFF	TGTGCCAGCAGCTCAATAGTTACTAGCGGGGGGGACAATGAGCAGTTCTTC
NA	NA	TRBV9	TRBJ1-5	CASSVGGINQPQHF	TGTGCCAGCAGCGTAGGCGGGATCAATCAGCCCCAGCATTTT
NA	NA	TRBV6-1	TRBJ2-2	CASSEQDSYTGELFF	TGTGCCAGCAGTGAGCAGGACAGTTACACCGGGGAGCTGTTTTTT
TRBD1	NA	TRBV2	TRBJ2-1	CASSTIHPGQGVERYNEQFF	TGTGCCAGCAGCACAATCCACCCCGGACAGGGTGTTGAAAGGTACAATGAGCAGTTCTTC
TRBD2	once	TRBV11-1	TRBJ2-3	CASSPRLAVPDTQYF	TGTGCCAGCAGCCCACGACTAGCGGTCCCAGATACGCAGTATTTT
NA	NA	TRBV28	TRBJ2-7	CASRKFEDVSPYEQYF	TGTGCCAGCAGAAAGTTCGAAGACGTGAGCCCTTACGAGCAGTACTTC
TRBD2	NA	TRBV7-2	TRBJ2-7	CASSLGASGAYEQYF	TGTGCCAGCAGCTTAGGGGCTAGCGGAGCTTACGAGCAGTACTTC
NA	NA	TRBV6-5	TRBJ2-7	CASSRGAYEQYF	TGTGCCAGCAGCCGTGGGGCCTACGAGCAGTACTTC
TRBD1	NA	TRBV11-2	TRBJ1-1	CASSSAGTGVDEAFF	TGTGCCAGCAGCTCGGCCGGGACAGGGGTCGATGAAGCTTTCTTT
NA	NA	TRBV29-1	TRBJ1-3	CSVEDEGNTIYF	TGCAGCGTTGAAGATGAGGGAAACACCATATATTTT
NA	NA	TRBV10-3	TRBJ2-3	CAISEGGMDTQYF	TGTGCCATCAGTGAGGGGGGAATGGATACGCAGTATTTT
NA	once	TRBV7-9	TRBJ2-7	CASSHPATGQTYEQYF	TGTGCCAGCAGCCACCCCGCCACGGGGCAGACCTACGAGCAGTACTTC
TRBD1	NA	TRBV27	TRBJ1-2	CASRLDIRDRDGYTF	TGTGCCAGCAGGCTAGATATCCGGGACAGGGATGGCTACACCTTC